The next 22 T cell receptor beta chains were all read from a single sample in a study of blood T cell repertoires in COVID-19. Only in-frame clones appear in the TCRdb table, and some are missing; sequencing was by immunoSEQ multiplex PCR. Of around 230,000 clones listed, more than 75% are singletons. The sample comprised peripheral blood. Source of these receptors: a man over 45 with COVID-19, enrolled during active disease.

The chain has TRBV7-9 and TRBJ2-1; possible D gene TRBD2, 5 bases. Germline V gives CDR1 SEHNR, CDR2 FQNEAQ (reference sequence). V dropped 2 bases and J dropped 6 bases, with 8 bases sitting between them. The CDR3 has 13 residues. CDR3: CASSLRGPNEQFF. In DNA, the CDR3 is TGTGCCAGCAGCTTAAGAGGGCCCAATGAGCAGTTCTTC.

J is TRBJ2-7 and V is TRBV27; 10 bases match TRBD2. CDR1 MNHEY and CDR2 SMNVEV come from the germline V gene (reference sequence). Trimming removed 6 bases from V and 6 bases from J; junction bases left unmatched: 8. This CDR3 contains 14 residues. CDR3: CASSNLAGAFEQYF. The CDR3 region has the DNA TGTGCCAGCAGCAACCTAGCGGGAGCCTTCGAGCAGTACTTC.

The chain combines TRBV15 with TRBJ2-1; 12 positions match TRBD2. Germline V gene sequence: CDR1 LNHNV, CDR2 YYDKDF (reference sequence). J was trimmed by 8 bases and V by 1 base; bases with no gene match: 12. The CDR3 is 18 amino acids. CDR3 loop: CATSRGSSGRALGDEQFF. The CDR3 region has the DNA TGTGCCACCAGCAGAGGTTCTAGCGGGAGGGCATTGGGGGATGAGCAGTTCTTC.

CDR3 region: CSVDERGYTF. As DNA, the CDR3 is TGCAGCGTTGATGAGAGAGGCTACACCTTC. The V gene is TRBV29-1, the J gene TRBJ1-2, with D uncertain. The V end lost 3 bases, the J end lost 8 bases, and 7 bases lay between the germline ends. The CDR3 sequence is 10 residues long. Germline V gene sequence: CDR1 SQVTM, CDR2 ANQGSEA. Variable domain in full (rest from reference TRBV29-1 and TRBJ1-2): SAVISQKPSRDICQRGTSLTIQCQVDSQVTMMFWYRQQPGQSLTLIATANQGSEATYESGFVIDKFPISRPNLTFSTLTVSNMSPEDSSIYLCSVDERGYTFGSGTRLTVV.

This clone was detected a few times. This chain uses TRBV6-6 with TRBJ1-3, with 7 nucleotides matching TRBD1. CDR1 MNHNY and CDR2 SVGAGI come from the germline V gene (reference sequence). V gave up 5 bases and J gave up 2 bases; unmatched junction bases: 6. The CDR3 spans 15 residues. This chain's CDR3 is CASSPNQGAGNTIYF. In nucleotides, the CDR3 is TGTGCCAGCAGTCCCAACCAGGGGGCTGGAAACACCATATATTTT.

CDR3 DNA sequence: TGTGCCAGCAGCGTTCGGGGACAGGGGATCTACGAGCAGTACTTC. Encoded protein: CASSVRGQGIYEQYF. The chain uses TRBV9 and TRBJ2-7, with 10 bases identical to TRBD1. The junction had 5 bases not matched to a gene; V was cut back by 2 bases and J by 3 bases. The CDR3 covers 15 residues. Germline CDR1 is SGDLS and CDR2 is YYNGEE.

This clone was counted between two and nine times. The V call is TRBV10-2, the J call TRBJ2-2; D might be TRBD2 (5 bases). V lost 11 bases, J lost 1 base, and 14 bases lay in between. The CDR3 spans 14 residues. Germline-derived CDR1 and CDR2 are WSHSY and SAAADI. The CDR3 here is CAVASDLNTGELFF. CDR3 sequence (DNA): TGCGCCGTAGCGTCTGACCTGAACACCGGGGAGCTGTTTTTT.

The rearrangement links TRBV9 to TRBJ1-6; possibly TRBD1 for D (5 bases). With 4 bases removed from V and 7 bases from J, the gap between germline ends came to 12 bases. CDR1 and CDR2 (germline): SGDLS, YYNGEE. CDR3 length: 14 amino acids. The CDR3 sequence is CASSPTTDNSPLHF. The CDR3 nucleotides are TGTGCCAGCAGCCCAACGACAGACAATTCACCCCTCCACTTT.

The CDR3 region has the DNA TGCGCCAGCAGCCAGGACAGGGTTCCCCAAAACATTCAGTACTTC. This translates into CASSQDRVPQNIQYF. The V and J genes are TRBV4-1 and TRBJ2-4, with 8 positions matching TRBD1. CDR1 is MGHRA and CDR2 is YSYEKL in the germline V gene. V shed 3 bases, J shed 5 bases, and the junction held 6 bases outside the gene matches. CDR3 length equals 15 residues.

This clone was observed a single time. The V call is TRBV11-2, the J call TRBJ2-5; a possible D gene is TRBD2 (6 bases). The CDR3 contains 19 residues. Trimming left V 5 bases short and J 0 bases short, with 25 bases between. The germline V gene encodes CDR1 SGHAT and CDR2 FQNNGV. CDR3 amino acids: CASSPKGPSRGTYQETQYF. CDR3 DNA sequence: TGTGCCAGCAGCCCAAAAGGCCCCTCTCGCGGGACCTACCAAGAGACCCAGTACTTC.

The chain combines TRBV10-2 with TRBJ2-3; TRBD2 agrees at 12 bases. Unmatched junction bases numbered 13, after V lost 7 bases and J lost 5 bases. Germline assignment: CDR1 WSHSY and CDR2 SAAADI. The CDR3 extends over 17 amino acids. This CDR3 reads CASTESRLAGVVDTQYF. The CDR3 DNA reads TGCGCCAGCACCGAATCGCGACTAGCGGGAGTTGTAGATACGCAGTATTTT.

There are a few counts of this clone. The chain couples TRBV30 to TRBJ1-2; a possible D gene is TRBD1 (6 bases). Trimming left V 4 bases short and J 2 bases short, with 14 bases between. This CDR3 contains 14 residues. In germline, CDR1 is GTSNPN, CDR2 SVGIG (reference sequence). CDR3 coding DNA: TGTGCCTGGACCAAGGGACATTTAAACTATGGCTACACCTTC. This gives the protein CAWTKGHLNYGYTF.

V is TRBV7-6 and J is TRBJ1-3; 7 nucleotides line up with TRBD1. The V gene end was trimmed by 5 bases and the J gene end by 1 base; junction bases not matched to a gene: 11. In germline, CDR1 is SGHVS, CDR2 FNYEAQ. The CDR3 covers 17 residues. The CDR3 DNA is TGTGCCAGCAGCGATGTCCGCAAGGGACAGTCTGGAAACACCATATATTTT. Its protein is CASSDVRKGQSGNTIYF.

V and J are TRBV19 and TRBJ1-1, with D maybe TRBD1 (6 bases). CDR1 is LNHDA and CDR2 is SQIVND in the germline V gene (reference sequence). V was shortened by 3 bases and J by 1 base, with 12 bases between the two germline ends. The CDR3 is 15 amino acids. CDR3 sequence: CASSIRGGTNTEAFF. The DNA of the CDR3 is TGTGCCAGTAGTATTCGAGGGGGAACGAACACTGAAGCTTTCTTT.

The V gene is TRBV10-3, the J gene TRBJ1-2; TRBD1 aligns across 7 bases. CDR3 size: 15 residues. The V and J ends lost 3 bases and 4 bases, in that order; junction bases with no gene match: 8. Germline loops: CDR1 ENHRY, CDR2 SYGVKD. The CDR3 DNA sequence: TGTGCCATCAGTGATGGGCAGGGGGTTCCCTATGGCTACACCTTC. This translates into CAISDGQGVPYGYTF.

The chain carries TRBV5-1 and TRBJ2-7, with D unclear. Between the trimmed V and J ends, which lost 4 bases and 4 bases, there was a span of 21 bases. CDR3 size: 16 residues. CDR1 SGHRS and CDR2 YFSETQ come from the germline V gene. The CDR3 sequence: CASSPAAGSPWYEQYF. Written as DNA, the CDR3 is TGCGCCAGCAGCCCCGCCGCAGGCTCACCTTGGTACGAGCAGTACTTC.

The chain uses TRBV4-1 and TRBJ2-5; 9 bases map to TRBD1. This CDR3 spans 16 amino acids. V gave up 1 base and J gave up 1 base; unmatched junction bases: 4. Germline loops: CDR1 MGHRA, CDR2 YSYEKL. This CDR3 is CASSQVSGQGQETQYF. CDR3 coding DNA: TGCGCCAGCAGCCAAGTCTCGGGACAGGGCCAAGAGACCCAGTACTTC.

The chain has TRBV18 and TRBJ2-2; 11 bases align to TRBD2. The CDR3 is 15 residues long. Germline CDR1 KGHSH, CDR2 LQKENI. The V gene end was trimmed by 4 bases and the J gene end by 4 bases; junction bases not matched to a gene: 2. CDR3: CASSQGTSGTGELFF. CDR3 DNA sequence: TGTGCCAGCTCACAAGGGACTAGCGGCACCGGGGAGCTGTTTTTT.

The chain joins TRBV19 to TRBJ2-5, with TRBD1 matching over 9 bases. The CDR3 is 14 residues long. Germline V lookup: CDR1 LNHDA, CDR2 SQIVND (reference sequence). V gave up 5 bases and J gave up 5 bases; unmatched junction bases: 6. CDR3 in amino acids: CASSDRGSLETQYF. The CDR3 DNA reads TGTGCCAGTAGTGACAGGGGGTCTTTGGAGACCCAGTACTTC.

This clone is a singleton in its sample. In DNA, the CDR3 is TGTGCCAGCAGCCAAGGGAGGTCCTATGGCTACACCTTC. It is translated as CASSQGRSYGYTF. The J gene is TRBJ1-2, the V gene TRBV7-2; the D is unclear. This CDR3 contains 13 residues. Trimming stripped 5 bases from V and 4 bases from J, with 11 bases between. CDR1 is SGHTA and CDR2 is FQGNSA in the germline V gene.

V is TRBV19 and J is TRBJ1-5, with 7 bases aligning to TRBD1. V lost 11 bases, J lost 5 bases, and 9 bases stayed unmatched. The CDR3 consists of 13 residues. Germline CDR1 and CDR2: LNHDA and SQIVND (reference sequence). CDR3 in DNA: TGTGCCGCCCGGGGACAGACGTATCAGCCCCAGCATTTT. It is translated as CAARGQTYQPQHF.

The chain links TRBV5-1 to TRBJ2-2; D is possibly TRBD1 (6 bases). Trimming shortened V by 2 bases and J by 5 bases, and 10 bases separated the two germline ends. The CDR3 covers 14 residues. Germline CDR1 and CDR2: SGHRS and YFSETQ. CDR3 coding DNA: TGCGCCAGCAGCTTACAGGGAGCGACCGGGGAGCTGTTTTTT. Its protein product is CASSLQGATGELFF.